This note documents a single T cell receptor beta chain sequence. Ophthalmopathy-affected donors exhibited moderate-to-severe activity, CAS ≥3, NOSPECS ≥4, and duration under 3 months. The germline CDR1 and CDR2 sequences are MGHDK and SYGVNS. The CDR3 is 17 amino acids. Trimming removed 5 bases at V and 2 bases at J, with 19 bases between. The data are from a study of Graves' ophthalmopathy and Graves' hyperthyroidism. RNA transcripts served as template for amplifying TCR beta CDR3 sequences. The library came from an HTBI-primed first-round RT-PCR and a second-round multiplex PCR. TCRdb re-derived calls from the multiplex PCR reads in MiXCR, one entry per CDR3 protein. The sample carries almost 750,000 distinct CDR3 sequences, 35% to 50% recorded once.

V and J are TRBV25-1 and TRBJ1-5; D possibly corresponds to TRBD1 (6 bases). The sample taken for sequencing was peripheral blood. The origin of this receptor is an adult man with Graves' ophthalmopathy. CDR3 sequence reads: CASSLFSGGVGNQPQHF. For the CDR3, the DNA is TGTGCCAGCAGTTTATTTTCTGGGGGCGTAGGCAATCAGCCCCAGCATTTT. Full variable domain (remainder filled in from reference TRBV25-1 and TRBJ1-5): EADIYQTPRYLVIGTGKKITLECSQTMGHDKMYWYQQDPGMELHLIHYSYGVNSTEKGDLSSESTVSRIRTEHFPLTLESARPSHTSQYLCASSLFSGGVGNQPQHFGDGTRLSIL.